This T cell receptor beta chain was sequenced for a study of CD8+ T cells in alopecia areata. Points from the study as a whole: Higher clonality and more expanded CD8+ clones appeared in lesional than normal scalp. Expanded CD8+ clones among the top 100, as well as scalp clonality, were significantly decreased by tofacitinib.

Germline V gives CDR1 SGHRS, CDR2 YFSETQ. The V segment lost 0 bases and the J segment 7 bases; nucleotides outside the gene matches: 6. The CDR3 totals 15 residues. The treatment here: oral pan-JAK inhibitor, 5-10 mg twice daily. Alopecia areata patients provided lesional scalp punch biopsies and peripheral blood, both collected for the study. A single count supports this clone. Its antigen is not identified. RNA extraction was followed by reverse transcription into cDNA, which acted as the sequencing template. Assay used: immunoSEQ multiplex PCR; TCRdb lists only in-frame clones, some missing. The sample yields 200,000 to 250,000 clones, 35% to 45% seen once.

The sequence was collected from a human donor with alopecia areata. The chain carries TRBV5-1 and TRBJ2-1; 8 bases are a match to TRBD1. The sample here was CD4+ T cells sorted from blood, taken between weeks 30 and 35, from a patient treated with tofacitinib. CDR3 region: CASSLGSHRGNEQFF. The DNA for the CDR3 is TGCGCCAGCAGCTTGGGGTCTCACAGGGGGAATGAGCAGTTCTTC.